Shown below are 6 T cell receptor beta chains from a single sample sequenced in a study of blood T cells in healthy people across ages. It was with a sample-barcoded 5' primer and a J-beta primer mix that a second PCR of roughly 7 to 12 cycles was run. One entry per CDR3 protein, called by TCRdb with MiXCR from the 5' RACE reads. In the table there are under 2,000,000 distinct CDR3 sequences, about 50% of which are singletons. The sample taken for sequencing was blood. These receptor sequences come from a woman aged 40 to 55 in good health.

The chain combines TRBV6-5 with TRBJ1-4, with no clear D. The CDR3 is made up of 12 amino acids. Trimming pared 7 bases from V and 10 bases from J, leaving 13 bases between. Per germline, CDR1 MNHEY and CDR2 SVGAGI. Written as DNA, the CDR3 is TGTGCCAGCACCGGCAGCGGTGGAAAACTGTTTTTT. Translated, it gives CASTGSGGKLFF.

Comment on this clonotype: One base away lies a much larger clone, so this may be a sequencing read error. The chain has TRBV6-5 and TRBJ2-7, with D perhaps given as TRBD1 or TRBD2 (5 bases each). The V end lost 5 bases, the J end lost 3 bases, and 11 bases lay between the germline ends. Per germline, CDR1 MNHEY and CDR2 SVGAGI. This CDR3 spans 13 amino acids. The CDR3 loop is CASSRDLFYEQYF. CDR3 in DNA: TGTGCCAGCAGTCGGGACCTCTTCTACGAGCAGTACTTC.

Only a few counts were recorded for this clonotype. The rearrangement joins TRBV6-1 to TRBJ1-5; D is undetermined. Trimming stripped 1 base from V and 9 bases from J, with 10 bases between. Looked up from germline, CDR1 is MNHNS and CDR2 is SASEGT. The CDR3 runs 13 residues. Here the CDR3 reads CASSEGSMLPQHF. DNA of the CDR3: TGTGCCAGCAGTGAAGGAAGTATGCTGCCCCAGCATTTT.

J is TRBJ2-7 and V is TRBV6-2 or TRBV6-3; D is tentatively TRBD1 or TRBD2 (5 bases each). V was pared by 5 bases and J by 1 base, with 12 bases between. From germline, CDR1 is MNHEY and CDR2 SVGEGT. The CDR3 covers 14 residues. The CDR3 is CASSPWDPSYEQYF. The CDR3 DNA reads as TGTGCCAGCAGTCCCTGGGACCCGTCCTACGAGCAGTACTTC.

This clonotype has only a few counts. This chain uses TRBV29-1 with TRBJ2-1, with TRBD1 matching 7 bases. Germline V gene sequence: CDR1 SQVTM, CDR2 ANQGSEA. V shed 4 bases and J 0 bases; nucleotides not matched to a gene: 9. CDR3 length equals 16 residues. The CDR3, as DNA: TGCAGCGTTGCCCCAGGGGGAACGATCTCCTACAATGAGCAGTTCTTC. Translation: CSVAPGGTISYNEQFF.

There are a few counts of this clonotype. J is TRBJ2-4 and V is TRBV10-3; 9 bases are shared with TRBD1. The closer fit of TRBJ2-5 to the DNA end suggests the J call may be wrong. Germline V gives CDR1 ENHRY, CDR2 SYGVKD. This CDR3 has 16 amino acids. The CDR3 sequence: CAISGGDRATQETQYF. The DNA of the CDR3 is TGTGCCATCAGTGGGGGGGACAGGGCAACCCAAGAGACCCAGTACTTC.